This T cell receptor beta chain was recorded in a study of shared clonotypes between healthy human individuals. Regarding the study as a whole: Generally, naive subsets came out with larger estimated richness than memory subsets. It was observed that 5% to 6.5% of naive CD4 clonotypes were shared across a handful of donors.

In regard to this clone: What it recognizes is unknown.

J lost 0 bases, V lost 3 bases, and 5 bases had no gene match. The CDR3 covers 17 residues. Germline V gene lookup returns CDR1 SGDLS and CDR2 YYNGEE. Terminally differentiated effector memory CD45RA+ cells were excluded by CCR7 positive selection of CD45RO-negative cells. In the source study's methods: Filtering of immunoSEQ junctional sequences could not match full-length read filtering. Sequencing was performed with immunoSEQ multiplex PCR; in TCRdb, only in-frame clones are kept and a portion is missing. D and trimming were read from the DNA, whereas the V and J calls and clone size are those reported in that table. The table records some 2.1 million clones, 80% to 95% of them present only once.

The rearrangement joins TRBV9 to TRBJ2-1, with 11 bases lining up with TRBD2. The source of this sequence is a man younger than 30 in good health. Some clones in this sample may be carry-over from other donors' samples. Sample: naive CD8+ T cells from PBMCs. CDR3 in amino acids: CASSGKGLAGSYNEQFF. The DNA for the CDR3 is TGTGCCAGCAGCGGGAAAGGACTAGCGGGCTCCTACAATGAGCAGTTCTTC.